The rows below give T cell receptor beta chains drawn from one sample of a study of T cell responses to AZD1222 COVID-19 vaccine. Only in-frame clones appear in the TCRdb table, and some are missing; sequencing was by immunoSEQ multiplex PCR. The data contain around 99,000 clones, approximately 91% of them singletons. Sample: peripheral blood, taken on day 0 of AZD1222 vaccination. Receptors originate from an adult in good health. CDR3s include the opening cysteine and the closing phenylalanine or tryptophan. A D gene is named only where the DNA matches it firmly.

v_gene,d_gene,len,j_gene,CDR3aa
TRBV6-2/TRBV6-3,NA,12,TRBJ1-2,CASSRRVDGYTF
TRBV6-6,TRBD1,14,TRBJ1-1,CAVRQGAMGTEAFF
TRBV12-5,NA,18,TRBJ2-1,CASGLNPRGGEADNEQFF
TRBV6-5,TRBD1,14,TRBJ1-2,CASSRPQGDYGYTF
TRBV5-1,TRBD1,14,TRBJ1-1,CASSSGTGGRVAFF
TRBV6-1,TRBD1,14,TRBJ1-2,CASSEGQGGYGYTF
TRBV18,NA,21,TRBJ1-1,CASSPYAPGPDSRGLNTEAFF
TRBV4-2,NA,15,TRBJ1-2,CASSQDLSVFYGYTF
TRBV5-1,NA,15,TRBJ1-2,CASSPAGDIDYGYTF
TRBV18,TRBD2,16,TRBJ2-1,CASSPPGLAGYNEQFF
TRBV4-2,NA,17,TRBJ2-6,CASSQEGGRHGANVLTF
TRBV7-2,NA,16,TRBJ2-6,CASSLVRDSGANVLTF
TRBV11-3,TRBD2,17,TRBJ2-1,CASSTWTSGSSYNEQFF
TRBV7-2,TRBD2,15,TRBJ2-1,CASSPGRGGYNEQFF
TRBV19,NA,16,TRBJ1-1,CASIPGRTEMNTEAFF
TRBV19,NA,12,TRBJ1-1,CASMQGSSEAFF
TRBV2,NA,13,TRBJ1-5,CASSEADSLAQHF
TRBV7-9,TRBD1,15,TRBJ1-1,CASSPPGTGNTEAFF
TRBV6-5,TRBD1,16,TRBJ1-5,CASSYQRQGSNQPQHF
TRBV27,NA,16,TRBJ1-1,CASSLRGPVSNTEAFF
TRBV6-5,TRBD1,14,TRBJ2-7,CASNRDRGRYEQYF
TRBV6-1,NA,14,TRBJ2-7,CASSDYSITYEQYF
TRBV15,NA,15,TRBJ2-3,CATSRDQMETDTQYF
TRBV19,NA,14,TRBJ1-3,CASSIRTAGNTIYF
TRBV30,NA,12,TRBJ2-7,CAWSVQFYEQYF
TRBV4-1,NA,15,TRBJ2-1,CASSQDHGSRGEQFF
TRBV30,TRBD2,13,TRBJ2-7,CAWSRASGYEQYF
TRBV6-2/TRBV6-3,TRBD1,14,TRBJ1-1,CASSYGGQGPEAFF
TRBV30,NA,11,TRBJ1-6,CAWSMNSPLHF
TRBV18,NA,13,TRBJ2-7,CASSPSNTYEQYF
TRBV3-1/TRBV3-2,NA,13,TRBJ1-1,CASSPSERTEAFF
TRBV10-3,NA,13,TRBJ1-5,CAISRDLNQPQHF
TRBV2,NA,14,TRBJ1-3,CASSKTEVGNTIYF
TRBV5-1,TRBD2,19,TRBJ2-3,CASSLVAQRGGGGTDTQYF
TRBV4-2,TRBD1,16,TRBJ1-6,CASSQDSTGDNSPLHF
TRBV5-1,TRBD2,16,TRBJ2-3,CASSLNGLADTDTQYF
TRBV6-1,TRBD1,15,TRBJ2-2,CASSSTRGRAGELFF
TRBV7-8,NA,15,TRBJ2-7,CASSLGGLGLYEQYF
TRBV10-1,NA,14,TRBJ2-5,CASSSGEAQETQYF
TRBV19,NA,11,TRBJ2-7,CASRGSYEQYF
TRBV4-1,TRBD2,18,TRBJ2-1,CASSPYSSGGASYNEQFF
TRBV5-1,NA,15,TRBJ2-7,CASSLESGSVYEQYF
TRBV13,NA,15,TRBJ2-5,CASSRSGTGKETQYF
TRBV10-3,NA,18,TRBJ1-1,CAISESADSTLMNTEAFF
TRBV30,NA,13,TRBJ1-3,CAWDRSSGNTIYF
TRBV9,NA,15,TRBJ2-3,CASSPLAGSTDTQYF
TRBV30,NA,13,TRBJ1-6,CAWSWMQASPLHF
TRBV30,NA,13,TRBJ2-2,CAWGSEGSGELFF
TRBV2,NA,15,TRBJ1-6,CASSDGQSWNSPLHF
TRBV12-3/TRBV12-4,NA,12,TRBJ2-1,CASSNSGSMAFF
TRBV19,NA,15,TRBJ2-3,CASSKQGPGTDTQYF
TRBV11-2,NA,14,TRBJ1-5,CASSLDTYSQPQHF
TRBV18,NA,16,TRBJ1-1,CASSPRLRGLNTEAFF
TRBV14,NA,14,TRBJ1-2,CASSQGAGNYGYTF
TRBV7-9,NA,13,TRBJ1-4,CASSPGTNEKLFF
TRBV30,NA,15,TRBJ1-5,CAWSLGTYSNQPQHF
TRBV4-3,NA,15,TRBJ1-1,CASSQANGGDTEAFF
TRBV15,NA,11,TRBJ1-4,CATSRNEKLFF